This T cell receptor beta chain was captured by sequencing in a study of T cell responses to AZD1222 COVID-19 vaccine. Study-wide results and caveats: Spike as a whole was targeted by vaccine-associated CD4 TCRs, dominant at 160-218 and 743-854. There were mostly white British donors and more females than males, and clonal diversity was possibly underestimated.

As regards this clone: What it binds is unknown.

V was cut by 2 bases and J by 9 bases, with 11 bases left in between. CDR1 and CDR2 from the germline V gene are MDHEN and SYDVKM. The length of the CDR3 is 12 residues. The data were produced by immunoSEQ multiplex PCR, yet TCRdb's version contains in-frame clones alone and is incomplete. The sample holds about 120,000 clones; approximately 84% are singletons and the top ten take roughly 7.7%. This clonotype was sampled from an adult in good health. The sequencing here drew on peripheral blood, taken on day 0 of AZD1222 vaccination. The V and J genes are TRBV28 and TRBJ2-7; D not certain. In DNA form, the CDR3 reads TGTGCCAGCAGTTTACTGCCGACGCGGCAGTACTTC. Encoded protein: CASSLLPTRQYF.